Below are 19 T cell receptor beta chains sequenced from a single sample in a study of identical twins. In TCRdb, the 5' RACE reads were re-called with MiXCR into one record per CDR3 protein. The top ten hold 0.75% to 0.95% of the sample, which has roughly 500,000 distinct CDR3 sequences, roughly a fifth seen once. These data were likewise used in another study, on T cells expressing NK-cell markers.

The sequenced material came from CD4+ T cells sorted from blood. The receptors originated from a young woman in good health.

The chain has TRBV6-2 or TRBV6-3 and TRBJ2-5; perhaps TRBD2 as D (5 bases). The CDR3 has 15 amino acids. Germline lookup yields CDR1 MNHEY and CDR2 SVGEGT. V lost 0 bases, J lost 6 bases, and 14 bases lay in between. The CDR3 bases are TGTGCCAGCAGTTACTCGCCGTGGGGAGTGCAGACCCAGTACTTC. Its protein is CASSYSPWGVQTQYF.

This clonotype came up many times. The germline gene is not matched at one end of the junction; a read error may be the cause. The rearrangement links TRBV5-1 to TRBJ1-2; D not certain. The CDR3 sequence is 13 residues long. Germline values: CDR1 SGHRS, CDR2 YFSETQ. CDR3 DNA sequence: TGTGCCAGCAGTTATGATTCGAACTATGGCTACACCTTC. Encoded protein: CASSYDSNYGYTF.

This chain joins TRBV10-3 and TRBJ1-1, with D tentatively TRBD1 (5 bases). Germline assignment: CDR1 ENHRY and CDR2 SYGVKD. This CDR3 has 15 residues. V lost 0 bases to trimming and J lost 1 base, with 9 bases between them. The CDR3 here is CAISESTGGNTEAFF. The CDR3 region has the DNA TGTGCCATCAGTGAGTCGACCGGGGGGAACACTGAAGCTTTCTTT.

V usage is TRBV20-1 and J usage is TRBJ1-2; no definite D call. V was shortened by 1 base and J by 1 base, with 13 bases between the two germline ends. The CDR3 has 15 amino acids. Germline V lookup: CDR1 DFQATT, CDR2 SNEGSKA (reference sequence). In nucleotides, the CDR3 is TGCAGTGCTAGAGGCGACCCCGGACTTAACTATGGCTACACCTTC. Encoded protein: CSARGDPGLNYGYTF.

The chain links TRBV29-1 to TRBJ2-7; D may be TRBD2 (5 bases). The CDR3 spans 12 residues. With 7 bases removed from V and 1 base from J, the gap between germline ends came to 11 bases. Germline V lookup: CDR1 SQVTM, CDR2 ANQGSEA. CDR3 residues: CSGLLDSYEQYF. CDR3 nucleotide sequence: TGCAGCGGCCTACTAGATTCCTACGAGCAGTACTTC.

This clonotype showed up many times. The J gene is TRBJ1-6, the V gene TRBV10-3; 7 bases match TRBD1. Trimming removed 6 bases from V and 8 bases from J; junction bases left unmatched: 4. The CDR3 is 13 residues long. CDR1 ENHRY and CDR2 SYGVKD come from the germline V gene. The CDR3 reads CAISGTADSPLHF. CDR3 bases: TGTGCCATCAGCGGGACAGCTGATTCACCCCTCCACTTT.

The CDR3 sequence: CASRPRHGETQYF. CDR3 nucleotide sequence: TGTGCCAGCAGACCCAGACACGGGGAGACCCAGTACTTC. The rearrangement links TRBV6-1 to TRBJ2-5; D call uncertain. There are 13 residues in the CDR3. Trimming cost V 6 bases and J 5 bases, with 13 bases left between them. Germline assignment: CDR1 MNHNS and CDR2 SASEGT.

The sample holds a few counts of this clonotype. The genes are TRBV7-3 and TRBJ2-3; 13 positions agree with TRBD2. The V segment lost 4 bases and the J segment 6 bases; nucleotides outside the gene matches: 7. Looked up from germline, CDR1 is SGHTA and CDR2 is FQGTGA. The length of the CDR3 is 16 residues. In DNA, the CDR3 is TGTGCCAGCAGCTCTGGACTAGCGGGGGTTTTGGATACGCAGTATTTT. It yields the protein CASSSGLAGVLDTQYF. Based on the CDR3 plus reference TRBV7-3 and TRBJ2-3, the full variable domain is GAGVSQTPSNKVTEKGKYVELRCDPISGHTALYWYRQSLGQGPEFLIYFQGTGAADDSGLPNDRFFAVRPEGSVSTLKIQRTERGDSAVYLCASSSGLAGVLDTQYFGPGTRLTVL.

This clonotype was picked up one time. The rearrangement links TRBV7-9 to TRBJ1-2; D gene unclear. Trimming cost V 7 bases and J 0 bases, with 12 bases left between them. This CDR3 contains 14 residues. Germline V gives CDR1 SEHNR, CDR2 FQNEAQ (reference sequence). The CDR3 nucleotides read TGTGCCAGCACCCTGACGGCGGCTAACTATGGCTACACCTTC. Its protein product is CASTLTAANYGYTF. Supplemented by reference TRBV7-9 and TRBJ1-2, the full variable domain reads DTGVSQNPRHKITKRGQNVTFRCDPISEHNRLYWYRQTLGQGPEFLTYFQNEAQLEKSRLLSDRFSAERPKGSFSTLEIQRTEQGDSAMYLCASTLTAANYGYTFGSGTRLTVV.

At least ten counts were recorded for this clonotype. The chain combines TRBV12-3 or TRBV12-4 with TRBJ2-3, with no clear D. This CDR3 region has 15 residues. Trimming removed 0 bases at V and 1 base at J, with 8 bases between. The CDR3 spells CASSLAGSRTDTQYF. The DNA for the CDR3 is TGTGCCAGCAGTTTAGCGGGGTCCCGCACAGATACGCAGTATTTT.

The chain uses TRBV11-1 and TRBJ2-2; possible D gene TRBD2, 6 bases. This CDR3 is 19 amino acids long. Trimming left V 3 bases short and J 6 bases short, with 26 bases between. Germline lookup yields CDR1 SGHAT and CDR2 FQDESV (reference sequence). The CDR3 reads CASSLVSGSHDWEAGELFF. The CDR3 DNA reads TGTGCCAGCAGCTTGGTTTCCGGGAGCCACGATTGGGAGGCCGGGGAGCTGTTTTTT. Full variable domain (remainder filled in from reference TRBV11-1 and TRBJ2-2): EAEVAQSPRYKITEKSQAVAFWCDPISGHATLYWYRQILGQGPELLVQFQDESVVDDSQLPKDRFSAERLKGVDSTLKIQPAELGDSAMYLCASSLVSGSHDWEAGELFFGEGSRLTVL.

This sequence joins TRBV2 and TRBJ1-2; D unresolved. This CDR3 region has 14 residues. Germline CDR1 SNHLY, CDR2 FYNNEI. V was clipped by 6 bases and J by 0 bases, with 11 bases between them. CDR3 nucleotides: TGTGCCAGCAGGCCTACTTTAGCTAACTATGGCTACACCTTC. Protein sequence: CASRPTLANYGYTF.

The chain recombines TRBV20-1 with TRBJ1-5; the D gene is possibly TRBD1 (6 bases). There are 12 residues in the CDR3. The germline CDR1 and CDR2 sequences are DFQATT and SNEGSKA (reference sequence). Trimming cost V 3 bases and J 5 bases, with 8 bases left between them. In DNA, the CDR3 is TGCAGTGCTAGTGACAGGTATCAGCCCCAGCATTTT. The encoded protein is CSASDRYQPQHF.

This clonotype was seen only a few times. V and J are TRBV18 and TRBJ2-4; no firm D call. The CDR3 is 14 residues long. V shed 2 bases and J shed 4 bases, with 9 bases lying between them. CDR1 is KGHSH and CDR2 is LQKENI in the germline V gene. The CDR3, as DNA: TGTGCCAGCTCACCAGGGTCCACTAAAAACATTCAGTACTTC. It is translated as CASSPGSTKNIQYF.

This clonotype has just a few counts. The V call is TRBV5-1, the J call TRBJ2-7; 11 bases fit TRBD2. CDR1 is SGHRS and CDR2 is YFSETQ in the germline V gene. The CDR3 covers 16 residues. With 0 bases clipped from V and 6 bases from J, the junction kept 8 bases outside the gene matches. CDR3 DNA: TGCGCCAGCAGCTTGGAAGGGACTAGCGGAAAGACCGAGCAGTACTTC. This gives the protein CASSLEGTSGKTEQYF.

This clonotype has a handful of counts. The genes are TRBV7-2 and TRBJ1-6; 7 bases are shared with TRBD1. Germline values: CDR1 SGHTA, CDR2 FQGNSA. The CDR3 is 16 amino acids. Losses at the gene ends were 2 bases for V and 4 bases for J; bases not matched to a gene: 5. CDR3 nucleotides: TGTGCCAGCAGCTTAAGTACAGGGGCTTATAATTCACCCCTCCACTTT. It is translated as CASSLSTGAYNSPLHF.

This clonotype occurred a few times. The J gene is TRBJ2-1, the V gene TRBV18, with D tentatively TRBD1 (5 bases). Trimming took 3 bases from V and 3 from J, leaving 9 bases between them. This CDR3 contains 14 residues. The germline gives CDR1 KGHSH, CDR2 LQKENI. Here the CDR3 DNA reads TGTGCCAGCTCACCTCAAGGGGACTACAATGAGCAGTTCTTC. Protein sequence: CASSPQGDYNEQFF.

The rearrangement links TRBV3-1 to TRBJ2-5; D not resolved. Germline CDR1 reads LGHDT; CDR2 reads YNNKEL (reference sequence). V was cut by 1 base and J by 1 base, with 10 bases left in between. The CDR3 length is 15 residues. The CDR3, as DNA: TGTGCCAGCAGCCAAGGTCTGGCCTCCCAAGAGACCCAGTACTTC. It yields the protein CASSQGLASQETQYF.

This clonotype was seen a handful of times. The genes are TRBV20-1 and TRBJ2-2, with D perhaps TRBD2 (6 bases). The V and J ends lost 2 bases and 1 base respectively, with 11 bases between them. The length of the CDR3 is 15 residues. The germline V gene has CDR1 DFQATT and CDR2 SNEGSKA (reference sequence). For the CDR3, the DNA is TGCAGTGCTAGAATCCATAGCGGGAACACCGGGGAGCTGTTTTTT. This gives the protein CSARIHSGNTGELFF.